The 32 T cell receptor beta chains presented below share a single source sample, sequenced in a study of cytomegalovirus exposure and HLA in healthy donors. The PCR used 60 Vbeta and 13 Jbeta primers. Repertoires were generated with immunoSEQ multiplex PCR, while TCRdb's copy carries only in-frame clones and drops some. The sample has 100,000 to 130,000 clones, over 65% seen once. Material for sequencing was PBMCs. These receptor sequences come from a woman aged 35 to 49 in good health and CMV-seropositive.

The CDR3 loop reads CASSPSWDTNYGYTF. As DNA, the CDR3 is TGTGCCAGCAGTCCTAGTTGGGACACCAACTATGGCTACACCTTC. The rearrangement uses TRBV27 and TRBJ1-2, with D tentatively TRBD1 (6 bases). Deletions cut 5 bases from V and 2 bases from J, with 15 bases between. The CDR3 is 15 amino acids. In germline, CDR1 is MNHEY, CDR2 SMNVEV (reference sequence).

The chain couples TRBV5-4 to TRBJ1-6; D is ambiguous. Germline V gene sequence: CDR1 SGHNT, CDR2 YYREEE (reference sequence). CDR3 length equals 15 residues. Between the trimmed V and J ends, which lost 6 bases and 2 bases, there was a span of 12 bases. The chain's CDR3 is CASTEGSTYNSPLHF. CDR3 sequence (DNA): TGTGCCAGCACCGAGGGATCCACCTATAATTCACCCCTCCACTTT.

The chain joins TRBV2 to TRBJ1-5; TRBD1 agrees at 8 bases. Germline values: CDR1 SNHLY, CDR2 FYNNEI. The J segment lost 4 bases and the V segment lost 7 bases, leaving 6 bases of the junction unmatched. The CDR3 has 14 residues. CDR3 nucleotides: TGTGCCAGCAAAGGGACAGGCGCTAATCAGCCCCAGCATTTT. It translates to CASKGTGANQPQHF. Variable domain in full (rest from reference TRBV2 and TRBJ1-5): EPEVTQTPSHQVTQMGQEVILRCVPISNHLYFYWYRQILGQKVEFLVSFYNNEISEKSEIFDDQFSVERPDGSNFTLKIRSTKLEDSAMYFCASKGTGANQPQHFGDGTRLSIL.

On this clone itself: At the DNA level, this CDR3 is encoded by other sequences in the same sample as well. J is TRBJ2-7 and V is TRBV18; 9 nucleotides agree with TRBD1. The CDR3 runs to 15 residues. V lost 3 bases to trimming and J lost 0 bases; unmatched junction nucleotides: 3. CDR1 and CDR2 (germline): KGHSH, LQKENI. Here the CDR3 reads CASSPGTGSSYEQYF. The CDR3 DNA reads as TGTGCCAGCTCACCTGGGACAGGGAGCTCCTACGAGCAGTACTTC.

This rearrangement joins TRBV2 to TRBJ2-7; D remains unclear. CDR3 size: 12 residues. Germline CDR1 and CDR2: SNHLY and FYNNEI. With 8 bases removed from V and 0 bases from J, the gap between germline ends came to 8 bases. The CDR3 nucleotides are TGTGCCAGCGAGGATTACTCCTACGAGCAGTACTTC. It codes for CASEDYSYEQYF.

CDR3 residues: CAWSGRQSNQPQHF. CDR3 sequence (DNA): TGTGCCTGGAGCGGACGACAGAGCAATCAGCCCCAGCATTTT. V usage is TRBV30 and J usage is TRBJ1-5, with D perhaps TRBD1 (5 bases). The CDR3 is 14 residues long. Trimming took 3 bases from V and 1 from J, leaving 10 bases between them. Germline V gene data show CDR1 as GTSNPN and CDR2 as SVGIG (reference sequence). Full variable domain (remainder filled in from reference TRBV30 and TRBJ1-5): SQTIHQWPATLVQPVGSPLSLECTVEGTSNPNLYWYRQAAGRGLQLLFYSVGIGQISSEVPQNLSASRPQDRQFILSSKKLLLSDSGFYLCAWSGRQSNQPQHFGDGTRLSIL.

CDR3 bases: TGCGCCAGCAGCTTACCGGGACAAAACAATGAGCAGTTCTTC. It is translated as CASSLPGQNNEQFF. The rearrangement uses TRBV5-1 and TRBJ2-1, with D perhaps matching TRBD1 (6 bases). V was shortened by 2 bases and J by 5 bases, with 11 bases between the two germline ends. The CDR3 consists of 14 residues. Germline V gene data show CDR1 as SGHRS and CDR2 as YFSETQ.

This clone was detected only a few times. Other DNA sequences within the sample encode an identical CDR3. The chain uses TRBV19 and TRBJ1-1; TRBD1 matches at 12 bases. This CDR3 is built from 14 residues. Germline V gene sequence: CDR1 LNHDA, CDR2 SQIVND (reference sequence). J gave up 4 bases and V 6 bases, and 3 bases lay outside the gene matches. The CDR3 sequence is CASSPGQGATEAFF. The CDR3 nucleotides are TGTGCCAGTAGCCCGGGACAGGGGGCCACTGAAGCTTTCTTT.

This rearrangement joins TRBV5-1 to TRBJ2-7, with 7 nucleotides matching TRBD1. Germline-derived CDR1 and CDR2 are SGHRS and YFSETQ. This CDR3 has 16 residues. The trim removed 0 bases at V and 0 bases at J, leaving 6 bases unmatched. CDR3 coding DNA: TGCGCCAGCAGCTTGGGGACAGGCACGAGCTCCTACGAGCAGTACTTC. It yields the protein CASSLGTGTSSYEQYF.

This clone was observed a few times. This chain links TRBV4-1 with TRBJ2-2; tentatively, D is TRBD1 (6 bases). In germline, CDR1 is MGHRA, CDR2 YSYEKL. V lost 4 bases and J 4 bases, leaving 13 bases between the germline ends. The CDR3 has 15 residues. The CDR3 sequence is CASSPLTGRTGELFF. In DNA form, the CDR3 reads TGCGCCAGCAGCCCCTTGACAGGCCGCACCGGGGAGCTGTTTTTT.

There are a few counts of this clone. The chain couples TRBV5-1 to TRBJ2-5; D gene ambiguous. The CDR3 contains 14 residues. Germline V CDR1 and CDR2: SGHRS, YFSETQ. The V end was cut by 3 bases, the J end by 1 base, with 10 bases between. The CDR3 DNA follows: TGCGCCAGCAGCTCAAACATAATCCAAGAGACCCAGTACTTC. Translation gives CASSSNIIQETQYF.

V gene TRBV7-2 combines with J gene TRBJ1-6; D is possibly TRBD1 (5 bases). This CDR3 is built from 13 residues. Trimming pared 2 bases from V and 7 bases from J, leaving 6 bases between. The germline CDR1 and CDR2 sequences are SGHTA and FQGNSA. Written as DNA, the CDR3 is TGTGCCAGCAGCTTAAACAGGAATTCACCCCTCCACTTT. It encodes CASSLNRNSPLHF. Complete variable domain (other parts from reference TRBV7-2 and TRBJ1-6): GAGVSQSPSNKVTEKGKDVELRCDPISGHTALYWYRQSLGQGLEFLIYFQGNSAPDKSGLPSDRFSAERTGGSVSTLTIQRTQQEDSAVYLCASSLNRNSPLHFGNGTRLTVT.

The chain's CDR3 is CASRPGIDSNQPQHF. The CDR3, as DNA: TGTGCCAGCAGGCCCGGTATTGATAGCAATCAGCCCCAGCATTTT. This chain connects TRBV5-4 to TRBJ1-5; no definite D call. V lost 5 bases and J 0 bases, leaving 12 bases between the germline ends. The CDR3 has 15 amino acids. CDR1 SGHNT and CDR2 YYREEE come from the germline V gene (reference sequence).

The chain uses TRBV6-5 and TRBJ1-1; D is undetermined. Germline CDR1 MNHEY, CDR2 SVGAGI. The CDR3 is 15 amino acids. Trimming removed 6 bases from V and 4 bases from J, with 18 bases in between. The CDR3 DNA follows: TGTGCCAGCAGCTTTACGGCCGAGGGATTCACTGAAGCTTTCTTT. Encoded protein: CASSFTAEGFTEAFF.

Only a few counts were recorded for this clone. J is TRBJ1-1 and V is TRBV4-3; D uncertain. In germline, CDR1 is LGHNA, CDR2 YSLEER. This CDR3 contains 16 residues. Trimming shortened V by 0 bases and J by 4 bases, and 15 bases separated the two germline ends. The CDR3 coding sequence is TGCGCCAGCAGCCAAGAAACGGGCCCGAGGGCCACTGAAGCTTTCTTT. Encoded protein: CASSQETGPRATEAFF.

With regard to this clone: Within the sample, other DNA sequences also encode this same CDR3. The CDR3 reads CSASPGYGYTF. For the CDR3, the DNA is TGCAGTGCTAGTCCGGGATATGGCTACACCTTC. This rearrangement joins TRBV20-1 to TRBJ1-2; D not resolved. With 3 bases removed from V and 5 bases from J, the gap between germline ends came to 7 bases. The CDR3 spans 11 residues. Germline V gives CDR1 DFQATT, CDR2 SNEGSKA (reference sequence).

The V call is TRBV6-5, the J call TRBJ2-7; maybe TRBD1 (6 bases). Germline-derived CDR1 and CDR2 are MNHEY and SVGAGI. V was clipped by 0 bases and J by 0 bases, with 9 bases between them. CDR3 length: 15 residues. The CDR3 sequence is CASSYSWTVSYEQYF. The CDR3, as DNA: TGTGCCAGCAGTTACTCATGGACAGTCTCCTACGAGCAGTACTTC.

A few counts support this clone. This chain uses TRBV7-9 with TRBJ1-1, with D possibly matching TRBD1 (5 bases). V lost 4 bases and J 4 bases, leaving 13 bases between the germline ends. This CDR3 has 14 residues. Germline lookup yields CDR1 SEHNR and CDR2 FQNEAQ (reference sequence). The CDR3 coding sequence is TGTGCCAGCAGCTCGCCGGCGGGGGGCACTGAAGCTTTCTTT. Protein product: CASSSPAGGTEAFF.

The rearrangement links TRBV2 to TRBJ1-1, with unresolved D. The CDR3 totals 12 residues. V lost 6 bases and J 7 bases, leaving 12 bases between the germline ends. Germline CDR1 and CDR2: SNHLY and FYNNEI. CDR3 region: CASRQEYGEAFF. CDR3 bases: TGTGCCAGCAGGCAGGAATACGGTGAAGCTTTCTTT. Looking up the rest from reference TRBV2 and TRBJ1-1 gives the full variable domain: EPEVTQTPSHQVTQMGQEVILRCVPISNHLYFYWYRQILGQKVEFLVSFYNNEISEKSEIFDDQFSVERPDGSNFTLKIRSTKLEDSAMYFCASRQEYGEAFFGQGTRLTVV.

The rearrangement uses TRBV5-1 and TRBJ2-3; D is possibly TRBD2 (5 bases). Germline-derived CDR1 and CDR2 are SGHRS and YFSETQ. Trimming pared 3 bases from V and 0 bases from J, leaving 17 bases between. The CDR3 has 17 amino acids. The CDR3 DNA follows: TGCGCCAGCAGCTCCCGCGGGCTTACTTCTAGCACAGATACGCAGTATTTT. The encoded protein is CASSSRGLTSSTDTQYF.

This chain uses TRBV5-1 with TRBJ2-7; 10 bases align to TRBD2. Germline-derived CDR1 and CDR2 are SGHRS and YFSETQ. V dropped 5 bases and J dropped 0; count of bases not matched to a gene: 5. This CDR3 spans 15 amino acids. CDR3 sequence (DNA): TGCGCCAGCAGGACTAGCGGGTCGAGCTCCTACGAGCAGTACTTC. The encoded protein is CASRTSGSSSYEQYF.

This clone occurred many times. The chain combines TRBV10-3 with TRBJ1-4, with unresolved D. There are 14 residues in the CDR3. Germline CDR1 and CDR2: ENHRY and SYGVKD. V lost 6 bases and J 7 bases, leaving 15 bases between the germline ends. The CDR3 nucleotides are TGTGCCATCAGAGAATCCGACATGGCTGAAAAACTGTTTTTT. This sequence encodes CAIRESDMAEKLFF.

The rearrangement uses TRBV15 and TRBJ2-4; the D gene is possibly TRBD1 (7 bases). Germline CDR1 reads LNHNV; CDR2 reads YYDKDF (reference sequence). V gave up 3 bases and J gave up 2 bases, with 11 bases separating them. This CDR3 has 15 amino acids. The CDR3 here is CATSSQGGTKNIQYF. CDR3 nucleotides: TGTGCCACCAGCAGCCAGGGGGGAACCAAAAACATTCAGTACTTC.

By share of the sample, this clone is medium-sized. The chain recombines TRBV5-8 with TRBJ2-7; maybe TRBD1 (6 bases). The CDR3 length is 14 residues. Germline CDR1 is SGHTS and CDR2 is YDEGEE. Deletions cut 4 bases from V and 2 bases from J, with 13 bases between. Here the CDR3 DNA reads TGTGCCAGCAGCCCGACGGACAGCACCTACGAGCAGTACTTC. It encodes CASSPTDSTYEQYF.

This rearrangement joins TRBV7-2 to TRBJ1-1; D uncertain. This CDR3 has 13 amino acids. Germline values: CDR1 SGHTA, CDR2 FQGNSA. V was trimmed by 5 bases and J by 10 bases, leaving 17 bases between them. CDR3 sequence reads: CASSPSQAHSAFF. CDR3 nucleotide sequence: TGTGCCAGCAGCCCTAGCCAGGCTCATTCAGCTTTCTTT.

The CDR3 is CASSLLSLAGTDTQYF. CDR3 nucleotide sequence: TGCGCCAGCAGCTTGTTGTCTCTAGCGGGCACAGATACGCAGTATTTT. The genes are TRBV5-1 and TRBJ2-3; 7 nucleotides align to TRBD2. V was clipped by 1 base and J by 1 base; unmatched bases: 6. From germline, CDR1 is SGHRS and CDR2 YFSETQ. The CDR3 spans 16 residues.

The chain carries TRBV19 and TRBJ2-6, with D unclear. CDR3 length equals 14 residues. Germline V gene lookup returns CDR1 LNHDA and CDR2 SQIVND (reference sequence). The ends were cut back, 8 bases at V and 2 bases at J, with 10 bases in the middle. CDR3 amino acids: CASLQATGANVLTF. CDR3 in DNA: TGTGCCAGTTTGCAAGCTACTGGGGCCAACGTCCTGACTTTC.

The chain combines TRBV5-4 with TRBJ2-1; TRBD2 matches 8 bases. The germline CDR1 and CDR2 sequences are SGHNT and YYREEE (reference sequence). V was clipped by 0 bases and J by 6 bases; unmatched bases: 5. The CDR3 covers 15 residues. As DNA, the CDR3 is TGTGCCAGCAGCTTGGCACTAGCGGTGGGCAATGAGCAGTTCTTC. It codes for CASSLALAVGNEQFF.

This clone came up once. This chain uses TRBV6-5 with TRBJ1-1; 8 bases map to TRBD1. Germline trimming cut 6 bases from V and 5 bases from J; bases unmatched to any gene: 8. The CDR3 sequence is 14 residues long. The germline gives CDR1 MNHEY, CDR2 SVGAGI. The CDR3 sequence: CASRPRTGRTEAFF. The CDR3 region has the DNA TGTGCCAGCAGACCCCGGACAGGGAGAACTGAAGCTTTCTTT.

The V call is TRBV18, the J call TRBJ1-2; 8 positions match TRBD1. Germline V gene sequence: CDR1 KGHSH, CDR2 LQKENI. The V segment lost 0 bases and the J segment 4 bases; nucleotides outside the gene matches: 7. The CDR3 runs to 16 residues. The CDR3 here is CASSPPTGASRYGYTF. The CDR3 coding sequence is TGTGCCAGCTCACCACCGACAGGGGCCTCTCGCTATGGCTACACCTTC.

The J gene is TRBJ1-5, the V gene TRBV5-6; 7 bases are shared with TRBD1. The CDR3 runs 15 residues. V lost 2 bases and J lost 6; bases outside the gene matches: 8. Per germline, CDR1 SGHDT and CDR2 YYEEEE. CDR3 region: CASSFLTGDVQPQHF. For the CDR3, the DNA is TGTGCCAGCAGCTTCCTCACAGGGGATGTTCAGCCCCAGCATTTT.

This chain uses TRBV29-1 with TRBJ2-2; TRBD2 agrees at 11 bases. Germline V gene sequence: CDR1 SQVTM, CDR2 ANQGSEA. V shed 7 bases, J shed 5 bases, and the junction held 9 bases outside the gene matches. The CDR3 runs 15 residues. CDR3 nucleotide sequence: TGCAGCGCAAAGCCTAGCGGGGGGCAAACCGGGGAGCTGTTTTTT. Translation gives CSAKPSGGQTGELFF.